This TCR beta chain was recorded in a study of T cells in localized non-small cell lung cancer. CDR1 and CDR2 from the germline V gene are SGHAT and FQNNGV. V dropped 1 base and J dropped 3 bases, with 15 bases sitting between them. This CDR3 contains 16 residues. The data were produced by immunoSEQ multiplex PCR, yet TCRdb's version contains in-frame clones alone and is incomplete. The sample shows tens of thousands of clones, 81% of them seen only once. This clonotype originated in a man aged 35-75 years with stage III lung adenocarcinoma. Source: peripheral blood mononuclear cells, taken before any cancer treatment. The chain is built from TRBV11-2 and TRBJ1-1, with D unresolved. The CDR3 reads CASSLVPGVSYTEAFF. The DNA for the CDR3 is TGTGCCAGCAGCTTAGTGCCGGGAGTTTCGTACACTGAAGCTTTCTTT.